This TCR beta chain was recorded in a study of shared clonotypes between healthy human individuals. The CDR3 runs 18 residues. Germline V gene lookup returns CDR1 SEHNR and CDR2 FQNEAQ (reference sequence). V trimming: 4 bases; J trimming: 1 base; junction bases outside the gene matches: 9. DNA at 150 to 200 ng, 25,000 to 35,000 T cell genomes, went into sorted-subset replicate PCRs. This table comes from immunoSEQ multiplex PCR, and its TCRdb copy is limited to in-frame clones, with some not included. The table lists about 380,000 clones, roughly 96% of them singletons. The gene calls are TRBV7-9 and TRBJ2-7; 14 bases fit TRBD2. Sequenced: memory CD8+ T cells sorted from blood. Stated subset: CD45RO+ cells pooled with CCR7-negative TemRA cells. This clonotype was sampled from a man aged 30 to 45 in good health. The DNA of the CDR3 is TGTGCCAGCAGCTCACCCGGACTAGCGGGAGGACGATCCTACGAGCAGTACTTC. Amino acid sequence: CASSSPGLAGGRSYEQYF. The variable domain in full, completed from reference TRBV7-9 and TRBJ2-7, reads DTGVSQNPRHKITKRGQNVTFRCDPISEHNRLYWYRQTLGQGPEFLTYFQNEAQLEKSRLLSDRFSAERPKGSFSTLEIQRTEQGDSAMYLCASSSPGLAGGRSYEQYFGPGTRLTVT.